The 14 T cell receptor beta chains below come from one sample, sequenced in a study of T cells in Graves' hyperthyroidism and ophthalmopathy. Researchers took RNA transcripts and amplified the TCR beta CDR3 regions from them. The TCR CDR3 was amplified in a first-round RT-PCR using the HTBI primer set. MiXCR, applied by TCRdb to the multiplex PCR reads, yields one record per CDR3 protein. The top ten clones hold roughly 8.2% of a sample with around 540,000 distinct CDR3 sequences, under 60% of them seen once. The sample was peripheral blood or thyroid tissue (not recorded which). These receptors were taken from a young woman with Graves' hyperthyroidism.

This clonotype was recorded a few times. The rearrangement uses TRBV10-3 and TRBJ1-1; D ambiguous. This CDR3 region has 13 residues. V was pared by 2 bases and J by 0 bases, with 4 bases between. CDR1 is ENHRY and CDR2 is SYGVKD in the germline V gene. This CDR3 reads CAISEAVNTEAFF. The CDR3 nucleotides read TGTGCCATCAGTGAGGCTGTGAACACTGAAGCTTTCTTT.

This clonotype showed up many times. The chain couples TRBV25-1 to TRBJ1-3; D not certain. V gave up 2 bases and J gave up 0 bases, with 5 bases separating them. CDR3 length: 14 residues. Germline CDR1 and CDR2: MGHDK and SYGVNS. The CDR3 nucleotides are TGTGCCAGCAGTGAAGGGAGCTCTGGAAACACCATATATTTT. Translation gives CASSEGSSGNTIYF.

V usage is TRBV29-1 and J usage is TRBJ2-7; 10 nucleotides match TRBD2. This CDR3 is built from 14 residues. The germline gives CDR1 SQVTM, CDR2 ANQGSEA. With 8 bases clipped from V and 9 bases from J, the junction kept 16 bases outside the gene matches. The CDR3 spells CSSSSLAGSLGQYF. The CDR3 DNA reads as TGCAGCAGTTCGTCACTAGCGGGGTCTTTAGGGCAGTACTTC.

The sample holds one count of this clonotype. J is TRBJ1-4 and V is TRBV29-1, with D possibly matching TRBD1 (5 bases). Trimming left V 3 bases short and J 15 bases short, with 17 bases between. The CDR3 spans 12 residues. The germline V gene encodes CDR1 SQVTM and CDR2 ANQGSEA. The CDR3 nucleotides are TGCAGCGTTGAGGGCAGGGCGGTGAAATTGTTTTTT. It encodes CSVEGRAVKLFF.

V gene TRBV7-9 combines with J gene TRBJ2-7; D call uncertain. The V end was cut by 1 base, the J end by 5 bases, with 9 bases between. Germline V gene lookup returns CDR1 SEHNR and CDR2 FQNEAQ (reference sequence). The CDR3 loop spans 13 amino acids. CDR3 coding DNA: TGTGCCAGCAGCTTAGTAACCTACGACGAGCAGTACTTC. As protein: CASSLVTYDEQYF.

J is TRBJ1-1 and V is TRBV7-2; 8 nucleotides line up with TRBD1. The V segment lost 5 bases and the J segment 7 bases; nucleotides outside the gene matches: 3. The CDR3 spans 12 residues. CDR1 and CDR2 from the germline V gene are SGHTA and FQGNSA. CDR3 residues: CASSIGTGEAFF. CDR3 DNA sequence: TGTGCCAGCAGCATAGGGACAGGTGAAGCTTTCTTT. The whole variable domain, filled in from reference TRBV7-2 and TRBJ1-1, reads GAGVSQSPSNKVTEKGKDVELRCDPISGHTALYWYRQSLGQGLEFLIYFQGNSAPDKSGLPSDRFSAERTGGSVSTLTIQRTQQEDSAVYLCASSIGTGEAFFGQGTRLTVV.

In DNA form, the CDR3 reads TGTGCCAGCAGTGATCCCCACAGGGGCTACGAGCAGTACTTC. Residues: CASSDPHRGYEQYF. The chain recombines TRBV2 with TRBJ2-7, with 7 bases lining up with TRBD1. Trimming took 3 bases from V and 3 from J; bases not matched to a gene: 5. CDR3 length equals 14 residues. Per germline, CDR1 SNHLY and CDR2 FYNNEI.

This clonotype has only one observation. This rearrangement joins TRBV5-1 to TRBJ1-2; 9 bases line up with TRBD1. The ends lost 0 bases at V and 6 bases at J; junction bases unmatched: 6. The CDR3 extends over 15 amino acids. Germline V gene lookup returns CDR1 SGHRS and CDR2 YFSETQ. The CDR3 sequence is CASSLGGQGGDGYTF. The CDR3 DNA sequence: TGCGCCAGCAGCTTGGGGGGACAGGGCGGAGATGGCTACACCTTC.

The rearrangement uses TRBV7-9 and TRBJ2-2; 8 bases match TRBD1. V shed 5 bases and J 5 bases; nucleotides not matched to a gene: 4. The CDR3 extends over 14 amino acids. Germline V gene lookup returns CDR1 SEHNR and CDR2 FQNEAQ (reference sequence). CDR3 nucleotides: TGTGCCAGCAGCAAGGACAGGGCGACCGGGGAGCTGTTTTTT. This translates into CASSKDRATGELFF.

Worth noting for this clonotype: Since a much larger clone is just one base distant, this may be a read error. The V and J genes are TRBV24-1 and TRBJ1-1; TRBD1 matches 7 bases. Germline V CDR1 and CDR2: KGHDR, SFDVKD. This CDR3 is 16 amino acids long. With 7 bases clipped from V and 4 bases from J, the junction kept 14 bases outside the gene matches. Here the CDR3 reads CATRANGQALGTEAFF. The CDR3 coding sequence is TGTGCCACCAGGGCCAATGGACAGGCCTTGGGCACTGAAGCTTTCTTT.

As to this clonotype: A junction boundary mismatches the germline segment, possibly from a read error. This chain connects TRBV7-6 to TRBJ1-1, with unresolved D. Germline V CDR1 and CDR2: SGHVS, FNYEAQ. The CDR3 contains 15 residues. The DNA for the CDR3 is TGTGCCAACAGCTTAGTGAACCTAAGGTGGACTGAAGCTTTCTTT. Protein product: CANSLVNLRWTEAFF. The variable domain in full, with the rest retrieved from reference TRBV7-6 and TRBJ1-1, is GAGVSQSPRYKVTKRGQDVALRCDPISGHVSLYWYRQALGQGPEFLTYFNYEAQQDKSGLPNDRFSAERPEGSISTLTIQRTEQRDSAMYRCANSLVNLRWTEAFFGQGTRLTVV.

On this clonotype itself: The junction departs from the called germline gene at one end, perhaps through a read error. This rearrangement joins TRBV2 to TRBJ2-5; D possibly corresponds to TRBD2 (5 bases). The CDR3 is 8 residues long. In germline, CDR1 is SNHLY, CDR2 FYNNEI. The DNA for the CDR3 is TGTGCCAGCAGTGACCGGGATTTC. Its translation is CASSDRDF.

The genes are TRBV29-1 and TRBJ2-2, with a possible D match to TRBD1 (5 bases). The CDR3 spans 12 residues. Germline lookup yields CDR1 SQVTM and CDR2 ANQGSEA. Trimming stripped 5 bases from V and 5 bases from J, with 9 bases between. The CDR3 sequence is CSVRRGTGELFF. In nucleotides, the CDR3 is TGCAGCGTTAGAAGGGGTACCGGGGAGCTGTTTTTT.

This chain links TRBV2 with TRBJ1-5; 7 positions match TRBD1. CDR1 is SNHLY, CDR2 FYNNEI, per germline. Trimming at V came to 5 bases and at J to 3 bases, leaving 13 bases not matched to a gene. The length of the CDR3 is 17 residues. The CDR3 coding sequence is TGTGCCAGCAGTACTACCTGGGAAAGGGGGCTCAATCAGCCCCAGCATTTT. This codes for CASSTTWERGLNQPQHF.